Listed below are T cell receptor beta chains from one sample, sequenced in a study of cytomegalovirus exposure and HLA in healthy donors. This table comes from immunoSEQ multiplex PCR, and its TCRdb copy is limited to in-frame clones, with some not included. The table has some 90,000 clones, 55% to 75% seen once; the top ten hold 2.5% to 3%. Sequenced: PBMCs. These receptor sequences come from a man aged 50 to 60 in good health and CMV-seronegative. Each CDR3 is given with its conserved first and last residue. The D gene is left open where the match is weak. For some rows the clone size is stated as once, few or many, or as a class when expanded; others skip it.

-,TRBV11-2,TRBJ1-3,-,TGTGCCAGCAGATCCGTAGAAAACACCATATATTTT,CASRSVENTIYF
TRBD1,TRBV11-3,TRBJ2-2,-,TGTGCCAGCAGCTTGGGACAGGGGTACACCGGGGAGCTGTTTTTT,CASSLGQGYTGELFF
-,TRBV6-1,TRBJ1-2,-,TGTGCCAGCAGTGACAACCACGGGGGGGAGGGAGACTATGGCTACACCTTC,CASSDNHGGEGDYGYTF
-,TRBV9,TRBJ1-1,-,TGTGCCAGCAGCGTAGCGGGGGAGCGGGAGACTGAAGCTTTCTTT,CASSVAGERETEAFF
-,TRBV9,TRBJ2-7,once,TGTGCCAGCAGCCCCCAGGGGTTCGGCTACGAGCAGTACTTC,CASSPQGFGYEQYF
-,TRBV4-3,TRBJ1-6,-,TGCGCCAGCAGCCGTCTTCGGGGGGACGATAATTCACCCCTCCACTTT,CASSRLRGDDNSPLHF
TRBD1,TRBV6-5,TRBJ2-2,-,TGTGCCAGCAGTTTGGACAGGTACACCGGGGAGCTGTTTTTT,CASSLDRYTGELFF
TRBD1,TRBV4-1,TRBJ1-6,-,TGCGCCAGCAGCCAAAGGGGGTTACTTGGGACAGTAATCCCACCCCTCCACTTT,CASSQRGLLGTVIPPLHF
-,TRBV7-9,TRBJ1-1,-,TGTGCCAGCAGCTTGACAGGAAACCGTGAAGCTTTCTTT,CASSLTGNREAFF
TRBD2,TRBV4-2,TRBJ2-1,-,TGTGCCAGCAGCCTAGTAGCGGGCGGTACCAACAATGAGCAGTTCTTC,CASSLVAGGTNNEQFF
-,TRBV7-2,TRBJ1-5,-,TGTGCCAGCAGCTTAGTTCATCGGGGGGCTAATCAGCCCCAGCATTTT,CASSLVHRGANQPQHF
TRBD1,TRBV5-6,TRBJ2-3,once,TGTGCCAGCAGCTTGTTTGGGCAGGGGGCGGGAGATACGCAGTATTTT,CASSLFGQGAGDTQYF
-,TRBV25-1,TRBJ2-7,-,TGTGCCAGCAGTGAGGGCTGGAAGGGGGTCTACGAGCAGTACTTC,CASSEGWKGVYEQYF
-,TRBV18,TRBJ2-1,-,TGTGCCAGCTCAAGCCAGGGCAATGAGCAGTTCTTC,CASSSQGNEQFF
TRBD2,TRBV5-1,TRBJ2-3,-,TGCGCCAGCAGCTTCCTAGGACTAGCGGAGAGCACAGATACGCAGTATTTT,CASSFLGLAESTDTQYF
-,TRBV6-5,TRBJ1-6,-,TGTGCCAGCGGGGGGTTGGGGAGGCAAAATTCACCCCTCCACTTT,CASGGLGRQNSPLHF
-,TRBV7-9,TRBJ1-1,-,TGTGCCAGCAGCGGCAGGGAAAGGGTCACTGAAGCTTTCTTT,CASSGRERVTEAFF
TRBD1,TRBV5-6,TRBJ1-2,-,TGTGCCAGCAGCCGCCGGGACAGGGGGCCCTATGGCTACACCTTC,CASSRRDRGPYGYTF
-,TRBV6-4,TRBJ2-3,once,TGTGCCAGCAGTGCAGGGAGCACAGATACGCAGTATTTT,CASSAGSTDTQYF
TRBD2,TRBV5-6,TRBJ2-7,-,TGTGCCAGCAGCTTGAGTCCAGCGGCGGGGGGCGAGCAGTACTTC,CASSLSPAAGGEQYF
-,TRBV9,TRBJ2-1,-,TGTGCCAGCAGCGTGACGGGTACAAACAATGAGCAGTTCTTC,CASSVTGTNNEQFF
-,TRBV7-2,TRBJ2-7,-,TGTGCCAGCAGCTTGGGCAGGGCCTACGAGCAGTACTTC,CASSLGRAYEQYF
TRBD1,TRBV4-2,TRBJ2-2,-,TGTGCCAGCAGCCAGAGACAGGGACCTAGCGGGGAGCTGTTTTTT,CASSQRQGPSGELFF
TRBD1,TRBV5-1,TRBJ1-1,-,TGCGCCAGCAGCTACCGGGACAGGGGAGTAGCCACTGAAGCTTTCTTT,CASSYRDRGVATEAFF
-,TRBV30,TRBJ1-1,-,TGTGCCTGGAGTGCTCAGGTCAGCACTGAAGCTTTCTTT,CAWSAQVSTEAFF
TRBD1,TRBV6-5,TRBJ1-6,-,TGTGCCAGCAGTTACTCCACGACAGGGGATTCACCCCTCCACTTT,CASSYSTTGDSPLHF
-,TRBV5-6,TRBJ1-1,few,TGTGCCAGCAGCCGGGCAGGGGTTAAGACTGAAGCTTTCTTT,CASSRAGVKTEAFF
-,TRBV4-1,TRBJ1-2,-,TGCGCCAGCAGCCAAGGTGGCAATAACTATGGCTACACCTTC,CASSQGGNNYGYTF
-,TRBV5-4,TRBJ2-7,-,TGTGCCAGCAGCTTGCAGGGCCCCTCCTACGAGCAGTACTTC,CASSLQGPSYEQYF
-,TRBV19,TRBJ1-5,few,TGTGCCAGTAGTATGGAGGGTCCGGATCAGCCCCAGCATTTT,CASSMEGPDQPQHF
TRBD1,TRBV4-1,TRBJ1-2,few,TGCGCCAGCAGCCAATACCGTGTACAGGGGGCGATTGGCTACACCTTC,CASSQYRVQGAIGYTF
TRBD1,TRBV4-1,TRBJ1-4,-,TGCGCCAGCAGCCAAGGGCAGGGGGCGTCTTGGGGTGAAAAACTGTTTTTT,CASSQGQGASWGEKLFF
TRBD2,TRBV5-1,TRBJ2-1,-,TGCGCCAGCAGCTTGGTGGCTAGCGGAGACAATGAGCAGTTCTTC,CASSLVASGDNEQFF
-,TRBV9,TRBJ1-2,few,TGTGCCAGCAGCGAGGGGCAGGGCATCGGCTATGGCTACACCTTC,CASSEGQGIGYGYTF
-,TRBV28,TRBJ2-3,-,TGTGCCAGCATCGCCAGGATGGGTACGCAGTATTTT,CASIARMGTQYF
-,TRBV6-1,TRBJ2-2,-,TGTGCCAGCAGTGAAATTTCGGAGACAGCGTACACCGGGGAGCTGTTTTTT,CASSEISETAYTGELFF
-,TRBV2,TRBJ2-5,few,TGTGCCAGTCACAGGGTTTCAGGGGAGACCCAGTACTTC,CASHRVSGETQYF
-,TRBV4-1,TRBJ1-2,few,TGCGCCAGCACCCCCTCAGGGGTGGGGGTCCCCTCCAATGGCTACACCTTC,CASTPSGVGVPSNGYTF
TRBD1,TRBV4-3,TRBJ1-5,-,TGCGCCAGCAGCCAAGATTGGGGGGGGACAGGGGGTTTTCAGCCCCAGCATTTT,CASSQDWGGTGGFQPQHF
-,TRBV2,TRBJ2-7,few,TGTGCCAGCAGTGAAGGGACAGTTCTTGCCTACGAGCAGTACTTC,CASSEGTVLAYEQYF
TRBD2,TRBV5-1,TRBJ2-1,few,TGCGCCAGCAGTCCCGGGACTAGCTACGAGCAGTTCTTC,CASSPGTSYEQFF
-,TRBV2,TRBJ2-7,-,TGTGCCAGCACCTCACAGGGCAACTCCTACGAGCAGTACTTC,CASTSQGNSYEQYF
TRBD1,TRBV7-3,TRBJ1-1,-,TGTGCCAGCAGCAGACAGGGGGCCACTGAAGCTTTCTTT,CASSRQGATEAFF
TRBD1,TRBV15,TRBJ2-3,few,TGTGCCACCAGCTCTCCGACAGGGGTGGGAGATACGCAGTATTTT,CATSSPTGVGDTQYF
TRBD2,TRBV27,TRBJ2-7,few,TGTGCCAGCAGTTTATCGGGACTATCACCTTACGAGCAGTACTTC,CASSLSGLSPYEQYF
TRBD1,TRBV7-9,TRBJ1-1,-,TGTGCCAGCAGCTTAGCCCGGACAGGGGACCCTAGGGACACTGAAGCTTTCTTT,CASSLARTGDPRDTEAFF
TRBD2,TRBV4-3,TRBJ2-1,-,TGCGCCAGCAGCCAAGCGCCTAGCGGGGGGCCTTACAATGAGCAGTTCTTC,CASSQAPSGGPYNEQFF
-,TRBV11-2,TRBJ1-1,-,TGTGCCAGCAGCTTAGAAAAGATCCGGACAGACAAAACTTTCTTT,CASSLEKIRTDKTFF
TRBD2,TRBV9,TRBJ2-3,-,TGTGCCAGCAGCGTAGCCCCCGGGCTAGCGGGAGGGCAAGATACGCAGTATTTT,CASSVAPGLAGGQDTQYF
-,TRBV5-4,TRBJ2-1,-,TGTGCCAGCATGGGGGGGACACTCAACAATGAGCAGTTCTTC,CASMGGTLNNEQFF
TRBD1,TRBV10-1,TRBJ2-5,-,TGCGCCAGCAGTGAAGGGTTGTGGACAGGCAATACTCAAGAGACCCAGTACTTC,CASSEGLWTGNTQETQYF
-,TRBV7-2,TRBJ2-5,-,TGTGCCAGCAGGCCCGCTGGGGCTATGGGGCCCCAAGAGACCCAGTACTTC,CASRPAGAMGPQETQYF
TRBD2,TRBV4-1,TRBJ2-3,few,TGCGCCAGCAGCCACAGCGGGGCCAGCACAGATACGCAGTATTTT,CASSHSGASTDTQYF
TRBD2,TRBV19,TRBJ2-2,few,TGTGCCAGTAACCCAGGGACTAGCGGGAGGCCGAACACCGGGGAGCTGTTTTTT,CASNPGTSGRPNTGELFF
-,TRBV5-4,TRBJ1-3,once,TGTGCCAGCAGCTTGGGACGGAGCTCTGGAAACACTATATATTTT,CASSLGRSSGNTIYF
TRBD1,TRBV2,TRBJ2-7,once,TGTGCCAGCATGGTCAGACAGGGTTTGCGGTTAGGCTCCTACGAGCAGTACTTC,CASMVRQGLRLGSYEQYF
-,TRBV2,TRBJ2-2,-,TGTGCCAGCAGTGCCGGGACATGGAACACCGGGGAGCTGTTTTTT,CASSAGTWNTGELFF
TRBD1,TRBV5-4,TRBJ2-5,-,TGTGCCAGCAGCCAGGGGACAGTGGAGACCCAGTACTTC,CASSQGTVETQYF
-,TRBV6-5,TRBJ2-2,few,TGTGCCAGCAGTTACTCGAGGGGGGGAGAATCCGGGGAGCTGTTTTTT,CASSYSRGGESGELFF